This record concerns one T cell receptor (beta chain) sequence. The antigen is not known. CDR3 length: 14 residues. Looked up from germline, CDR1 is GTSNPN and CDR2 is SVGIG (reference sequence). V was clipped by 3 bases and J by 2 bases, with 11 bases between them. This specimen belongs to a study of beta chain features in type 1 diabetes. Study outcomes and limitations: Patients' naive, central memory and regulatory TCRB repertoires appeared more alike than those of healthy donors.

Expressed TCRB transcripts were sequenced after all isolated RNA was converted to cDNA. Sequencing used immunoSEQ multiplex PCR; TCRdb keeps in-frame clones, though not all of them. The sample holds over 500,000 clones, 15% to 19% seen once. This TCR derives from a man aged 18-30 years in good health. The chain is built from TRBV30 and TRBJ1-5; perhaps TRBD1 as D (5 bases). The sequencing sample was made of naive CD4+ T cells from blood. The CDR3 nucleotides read TGTGCCTGGAGCGCCGGACAACGCAATCAGCCCCAGCATTTT. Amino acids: CAWSAGQRNQPQHF.